The 28 T cell receptor beta chains reported below all come from one sample, sequenced in a study of T cell repertoires in cytomegalovirus infection. Their antigens remain unidentified. TCRdb re-called the reads through MiXCR, storing one row per CDR3 protein. The sample includes about 900,000 distinct CDR3 sequences, more than 25% of them seen just once. The sequenced sample was cultured CD8+ T cells from PBMCs, obtained from culture after CMV antigen stimulation. Source of these receptors: a human donor in good health (CMV status not recorded). Some clones in this sample may be carry-over from other donors' samples.

The rearrangement uses TRBV20-1 and TRBJ1-3, with 7 positions matching TRBD1. The CDR3 contains 15 residues. J gave up 4 bases and V 5 bases, and 11 bases lay outside the gene matches. The germline gives CDR1 DFQATT, CDR2 SNEGSKA (reference sequence). The CDR3 nucleotides are TGCAGTGCTCCAAGACAGGGACAGTCCGGAAACACCATATATTTT. It yields the protein CSAPRQGQSGNTIYF.

The chain joins TRBV4-3 to TRBJ1-1, with D unresolved. Germline lookup yields CDR1 LGHNA and CDR2 YSLEER. The CDR3 contains 17 residues. V was shortened by 0 bases and J by 5 bases, with 19 bases between the two germline ends. CDR3 in amino acids: CASSQDPTGGSGTEAFF. In DNA, the CDR3 is TGCGCCAGCAGCCAAGACCCCACCGGCGGGTCCGGGACTGAAGCTTTCTTT.

Remarks on this clonotype: Germline and junction disagree at one end, which may indicate a read error. This chain joins TRBV7-2 and TRBJ1-3; no clear D. The CDR3 extends over 15 amino acids. Looked up from germline, CDR1 is SGHTA and CDR2 is FQGNSA. The CDR3 is CVSSLGVTSGNTIYF. DNA of the CDR3: TGTGTCAGCAGCTTAGGAGTGACCTCTGGAAACACCATATATTTT.

This clonotype was detected only a few times. The V call is TRBV18, the J call TRBJ1-5; D unresolved. The length of the CDR3 is 15 residues. Per the germline V gene, CDR1 is KGHSH and CDR2 is LQKENI. Trimming took off 2 bases at V and 4 bases at J, with 12 bases between the two ends. The CDR3 DNA is TGTGCCAGCTCACCATCGGCCCAAGCAAATCAGCCCCAGCATTTT. As protein: CASSPSAQANQPQHF. The complete variable domain, with remaining parts taken from reference TRBV18 and TRBJ1-5, reads NAGVMQNPRHLVRRRGQEARLRCSPMKGHSHVYWYRQLPEEGLKFMVYLQKENIIDESGMPKERFSAEFPKEGPSILRIQQVVRGDSAAYFCASSPSAQANQPQHFGDGTRLSIL.

This clonotype was recorded many times. The J gene is TRBJ2-1, the V gene TRBV7-2; D is unresolved. This CDR3 has 13 residues. Germline V gene lookup returns CDR1 SGHTA and CDR2 FQGNSA. V was clipped by 2 bases and J by 7 bases, with 9 bases between them. CDR3 sequence reads: CASSLNKYNEQFF. The CDR3 DNA reads as TGTGCCAGCAGCTTAAATAAATATAATGAGCAGTTCTTC.

This chain links TRBV4-3 with TRBJ2-1, with D possibly being TRBD1 (6 bases). Germline V gene lookup returns CDR1 LGHNA and CDR2 YSLEER. The CDR3 has 16 amino acids. The V end lost 0 bases, the J end lost 8 bases, and 17 bases lay between the germline ends. The DNA of the CDR3 is TGCGCCAGCAGCCAAGATCCTTGGGGGCCGGCCGATGAGCAGTTCTTC. Translated, it gives CASSQDPWGPADEQFF.

This clonotype was counted at least ten times. The chain is built from TRBV7-9 and TRBJ1-1; no clear D. The CDR3 is made up of 13 amino acids. CDR1 SEHNR and CDR2 FQNEAQ come from the germline V gene (reference sequence). Deletions cut 9 bases from V and 0 bases from J, with 11 bases between. The CDR3 reads CASSPRVNTEAFF. The CDR3 DNA reads as TGTGCCAGTAGTCCTAGGGTGAACACTGAAGCTTTCTTT.

The chain employs TRBV6-6 and TRBJ2-5; perhaps TRBD2 as D (6 bases). This CDR3 is built from 17 residues. The germline CDR1 and CDR2 sequences are MNHNY and SVGAGI (reference sequence). The germline V and J ends were trimmed by 2 bases and 1 base, with 17 bases remaining between them. CDR3 in amino acids: CASSYRGPGAPQETQYF. The CDR3 region has the DNA TGTGCCAGCAGTTACAGGGGTCCGGGAGCCCCCCAAGAGACCCAGTACTTC.

The sample holds a few counts of this clonotype. The V gene is TRBV12-5, the J gene TRBJ1-5; D gene ambiguous. The CDR3 extends over 15 amino acids. Germline V CDR1 and CDR2: LGHNT, FRNRAP. V was cut by 0 bases and J by 2 bases, with 8 bases left in between. CDR3 sequence: CASGLVREGNQPQHF. The CDR3 DNA reads as TGTGCTAGTGGTTTGGTACGGGAAGGCAATCAGCCCCAGCATTTT.

This clonotype was found a few times. This chain links TRBV10-3 with TRBJ1-2; 8 positions agree with TRBD1. The J segment lost 5 bases and the V segment lost 2 bases, leaving 7 bases of the junction unmatched. The CDR3 spans 15 residues. Germline V gives CDR1 ENHRY, CDR2 SYGVKD. CDR3 in DNA: TGTGCCATCAGTGAGCCTCAGGGGGCATTGTATGGCTACACCTTC. This encodes CAISEPQGALYGYTF.

The rearrangement links TRBV12-3 or TRBV12-4 to TRBJ2-5; 11 bases are shared with TRBD2. This CDR3 contains 17 residues. After removal of 3 bases from V and 2 bases from J, the junction contained 8 bases not matched to a gene. CDR3 bases: TGTGCCAGCAGTTTCCTAGCGGGGGGCTCACATCAAGAGACCCAGTACTTC. It translates to CASSFLAGGSHQETQYF.

The gene calls are TRBV6-1 and TRBJ1-5; TRBD1 might be the D (5 bases). CDR1 and CDR2 (germline): MNHNS, SASEGT. Trimming cost V 11 bases and J 0 bases, with 17 bases left between them. The CDR3 length is 15 residues. CDR3 coding DNA: TGTGCCGGATCATTGGGGGTGGATAGCAATCAGCCCCAGCATTTT. It translates to CAGSLGVDSNQPQHF.

V gene TRBV25-1 combines with J gene TRBJ2-2; no clear D gene. Trimming took off 1 base at V and 7 bases at J, with 10 bases between the two ends. Germline V gene sequence: CDR1 MGHDK, CDR2 SYGVNS. This CDR3 contains 14 residues. Here the CDR3 reads CASSESGSGGELFF. CDR3 nucleotide sequence: TGTGCCAGCAGTGAATCAGGTAGTGGCGGGGAGCTGTTTTTT. Using reference TRBV25-1 and TRBJ2-2 for the parts outside the CDR3, the full variable domain is EADIYQTPRYLVIGTGKKITLECSQTMGHDKMYWYQQDPGMELHLIHYSYGVNSTEKGDLSSESTVSRIRTEHFPLTLESARPSHTSQYLCASSESGSGGELFFGEGSRLTVL.

The genes are TRBV20-1 and TRBJ2-7; D is perhaps TRBD2 (5 bases). The V and J ends lost 0 bases and 0 bases respectively, with 9 bases between them. Looked up from germline, CDR1 is DFQATT and CDR2 is SNEGSKA (reference sequence). The CDR3 loop spans 14 amino acids. The CDR3 coding sequence is TGCAGTGCTAGAGATTTAAGCGGCTCCTACGAGCAGTACGTC. Its protein is CSARDLSGSYEQYV.

Concerning this clonotype itself: Without the conserved terminal phenylalanine or tryptophan, this CDR3 likely stems from a read error. The rearrangement joins TRBV19 to TRBJ1-4; the match to TRBD1 covers 7 bases. The CDR3 spans 14 residues. V trimming: 9 bases; J trimming: 8 bases; junction bases outside the gene matches: 12. In germline, CDR1 is LNHDA, CDR2 SQIVND (reference sequence). The CDR3 nucleotides read TGTGCCAGCATCGGAAGGGGGCTACGAGAAAAACTGTTTGTT. Protein sequence: CASIGRGLREKLFV.

This clonotype was seen a few times. The V and J genes are TRBV27 and TRBJ2-5, with 9 bases fitting TRBD2. V gave up 6 bases and J gave up 5 bases; unmatched junction bases: 7. The CDR3 totals 14 residues. CDR1 MNHEY and CDR2 SMNVEV come from the germline V gene (reference sequence). CDR3 loop: CASREAGGRETQYF. The CDR3 DNA follows: TGTGCCAGCAGGGAGGCGGGGGGGCGTGAGACCCAGTACTTC.

The chain joins TRBV20-1 to TRBJ2-3, with 10 bases matching TRBD2. The J segment lost 12 bases and the V segment lost 6 bases, leaving 12 bases of the junction unmatched. Germline V gene lookup returns CDR1 DFQATT and CDR2 SNEGSKA (reference sequence). CDR3 length: 13 residues. CDR3 in DNA: TGCAGTGCCCCCCCCGCGGAGCGGGGGGGCCAGTATTTT. It specifies CSAPPAERGGQYF.

This clonotype was seen a few times. V is TRBV28 and J is TRBJ2-7; weak D call: TRBD2 (7 bases). CDR3 length: 14 amino acids. Trimming removed 4 bases from V and 2 bases from J, with 12 bases in between. Germline V CDR1 and CDR2: MDHEN, SYDVKM. In DNA form, the CDR3 reads TGTGCCAGCAGTTCAGGGGAGGGAGCCTACGAGCAGTACGTC. Protein: CASSSGEGAYEQYV.

This chain links TRBV6-2 or TRBV6-3 with TRBJ2-2, with D uncertain. The CDR3 extends over 12 amino acids. Germline lookup yields CDR1 MNHEY and CDR2 SVGEGT. The V end lost 8 bases, the J end lost 2 bases, and 6 bases lay between the germline ends. For the CDR3, the DNA is TGTGCCAGCGACAAAAACACCGGGGAGCTGTTTTTT. This codes for CASDKNTGELFF.

The chain has TRBV9 and TRBJ1-6; the D gene is possibly TRBD1 (5 bases). Trimming left V 1 base short and J 6 bases short, with 8 bases between. Germline CDR1 and CDR2: SGDLS and YYNGEE. The CDR3 extends over 14 amino acids. The CDR3 protein is CASSVWGSNSPLHF. The DNA for the CDR3 is TGTGCCAGCAGCGTATGGGGCAGTAATTCACCCCTCCACTTT. The full variable domain, rest sourced from reference TRBV9 and TRBJ1-6, is DSGVTQTPKHLITATGQRVTLRCSPRSGDLSVYWYQQSLDQGLQFLIQYYNGEERAKGNILERFSAQQFPDLHSELNLSSLELGDSALYFCASSVWGSNSPLHFGNGTRLTVT.

The chain joins TRBV12-3 or TRBV12-4 to TRBJ2-1; the match to TRBD2 covers 7 bases. The CDR3 spans 15 residues. J was trimmed by 7 bases and V by 3 bases; bases with no gene match: 9. CDR3 residues: CASSFGRTGGNEQFF. CDR3 in DNA: TGTGCCAGCAGTTTCGGCCGTACGGGGGGAAATGAGCAGTTCTTC.

The rearrangement uses TRBV7-8 and TRBJ2-5; D is ambiguous. This CDR3 region has 15 residues. Germline V CDR1 and CDR2: SGHVS, FQNEAQ. V lost 0 bases, J lost 6 bases, and 14 bases lay in between. CDR3 bases: TGTGCCAGCAGCTTAGCGGGTCGGGTCGAGAAGACCCAGTACTTC. Its protein product is CASSLAGRVEKTQYF.

This clonotype came up a few times. V gene TRBV29-1 combines with J gene TRBJ1-1, with a weak D call TRBD1 (5 bases). The V end was cut by 6 bases, the J end by 6 bases, with 23 bases between. CDR3 length: 15 amino acids. Germline values: CDR1 SQVTM, CDR2 ANQGSEA. The CDR3 here is CSVTQGSGFRAEAFF. CDR3 nucleotide sequence: TGCAGCGTGACCCAGGGATCGGGGTTTAGGGCTGAAGCTTTCTTT. Complete variable domain (other parts from reference TRBV29-1 and TRBJ1-1): SAVISQKPSRDICQRGTSLTIQCQVDSQVTMMFWYRQQPGQSLTLIATANQGSEATYESGFVIDKFPISRPNLTFSTLTVSNMSPEDSSIYLCSVTQGSGFRAEAFFGQGTRLTVV.

This CDR3 reads CASSPAGNSEAFF. The CDR3 DNA follows: TGTGCCAGCAGCCCGGCCGGGAATTCTGAAGCTTTCTTT. The chain joins TRBV9 to TRBJ1-1, with D unresolved. The CDR3 consists of 13 residues. In germline, CDR1 is SGDLS, CDR2 YYNGEE. V lost 4 bases, J lost 6 bases, and 13 bases lay in between.

This clonotype was seen a few times. This chain links TRBV20-1 with TRBJ2-5; D remains ambiguous. Per germline, CDR1 DFQATT and CDR2 SNEGSKA (reference sequence). The CDR3 extends over 14 amino acids. V shed 3 bases and J shed 5 bases, with 16 bases lying between them. CDR3 in DNA: TGCAGTGCTAGGACACAAAAGGTCCGGGAGACCCAGTACTTC. Translated: CSARTQKVRETQYF.

This clonotype has a handful of counts. The gene calls are TRBV10-3 and TRBJ2-1, with 13 bases fitting TRBD2. This CDR3 is built from 16 residues. Germline assignment: CDR1 ENHRY and CDR2 SYGVKD. Losses at the gene ends were 10 bases for V and 5 bases for J; bases not matched to a gene: 11. The CDR3 here is CATHRLAGGLDNEQFF. The CDR3 bases are TGTGCCACCCACCGACTAGCGGGGGGACTTGACAATGAGCAGTTCTTC.

This clonotype was seen a few times. J is TRBJ2-2 and V is TRBV6-1; tentatively, D is TRBD2 (7 bases). The germline V gene encodes CDR1 MNHNS and CDR2 SASEGT. V was shortened by 1 base and J by 5 bases, with 14 bases between the two germline ends. The CDR3 loop spans 16 amino acids. The CDR3 reads CASSEVAGAGTGELFF. The CDR3 DNA sequence: TGTGCCAGCAGTGAAGTGGCGGGGGCGGGGACCGGGGAGCTGTTTTTT.

This clonotype was counted only a few times. This rearrangement joins TRBV6-2 or TRBV6-3 to TRBJ2-5; D could derive from TRBD1 or TRBD2 (5 bases each). Deletions cut 3 bases from V and 4 bases from J, with 18 bases between. CDR1 is MNHEY, CDR2 SVGEGT, per germline. This CDR3 has 16 amino acids. The CDR3 is CASSYAFQGGGETQYF. CDR3 coding DNA: TGTGCCAGCAGTTATGCCTTCCAGGGTGGAGGAGAGACCCAGTACTTC.